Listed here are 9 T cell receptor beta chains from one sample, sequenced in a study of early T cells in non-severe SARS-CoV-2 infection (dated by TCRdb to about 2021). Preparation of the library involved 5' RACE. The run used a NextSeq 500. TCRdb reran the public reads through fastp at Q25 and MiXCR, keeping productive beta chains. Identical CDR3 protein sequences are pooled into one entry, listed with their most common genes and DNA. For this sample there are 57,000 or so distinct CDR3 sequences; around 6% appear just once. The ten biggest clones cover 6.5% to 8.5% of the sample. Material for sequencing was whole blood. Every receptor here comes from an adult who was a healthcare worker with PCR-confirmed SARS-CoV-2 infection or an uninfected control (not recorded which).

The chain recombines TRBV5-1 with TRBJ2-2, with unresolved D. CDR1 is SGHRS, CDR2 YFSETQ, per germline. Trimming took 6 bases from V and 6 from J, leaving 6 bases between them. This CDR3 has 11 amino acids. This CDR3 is CASTEAGELFF. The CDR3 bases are TGCGCCAGCACAGAGGCCGGGGAGCTGTTTTTT. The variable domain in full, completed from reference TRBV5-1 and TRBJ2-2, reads KAGVTQTPRYLIKTRGQQVTLSCSPISGHRSVSWYQQTPGQGLQFLFEYFSETQRNKGNFPGRFSGRQFSNSRSEMNVSTLELGDSALYLCASTEAGELFFGEGSRLTVL.

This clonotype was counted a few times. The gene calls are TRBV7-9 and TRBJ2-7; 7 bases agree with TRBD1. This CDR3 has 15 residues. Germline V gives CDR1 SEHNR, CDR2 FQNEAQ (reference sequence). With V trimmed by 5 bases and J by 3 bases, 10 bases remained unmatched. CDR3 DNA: TGTGCCAGCAGCAAATCGGACAGGTCTCTCTACGAGCAGTACTTC. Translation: CASSKSDRSLYEQYF.

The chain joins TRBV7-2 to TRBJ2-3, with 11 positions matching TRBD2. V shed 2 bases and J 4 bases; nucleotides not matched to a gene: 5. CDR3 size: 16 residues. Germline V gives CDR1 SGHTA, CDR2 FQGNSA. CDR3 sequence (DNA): TGTGCCAGCAGCTTAAGTCGTAGCGGGAGGGCAGATACGCAGTATTTT. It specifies CASSLSRSGRADTQYF.

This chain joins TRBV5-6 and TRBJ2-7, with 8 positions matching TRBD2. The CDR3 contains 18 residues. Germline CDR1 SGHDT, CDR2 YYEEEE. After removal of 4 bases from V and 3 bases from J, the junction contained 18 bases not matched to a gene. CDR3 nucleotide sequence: TGTGCCAGCAGCGTAAAGGGGACTAGTTACGTAGGACGCTACGAGCAGTACTTC. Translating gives CASSVKGTSYVGRYEQYF.

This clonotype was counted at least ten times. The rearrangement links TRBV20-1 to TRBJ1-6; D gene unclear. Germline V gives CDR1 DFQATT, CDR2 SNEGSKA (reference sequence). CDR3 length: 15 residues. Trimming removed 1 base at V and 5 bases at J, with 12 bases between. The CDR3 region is CSARVTTGDNSPLHF. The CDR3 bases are TGCAGTGCTAGAGTCACTACCGGCGATAATTCACCCCTCCACTTT.

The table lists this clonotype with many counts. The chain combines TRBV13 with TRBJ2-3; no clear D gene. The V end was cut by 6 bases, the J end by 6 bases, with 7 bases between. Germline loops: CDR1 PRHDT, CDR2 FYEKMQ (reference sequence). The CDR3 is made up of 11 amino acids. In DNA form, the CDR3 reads TGTGCCAGCAGGTTGAGGGATACGCAGTATTTT. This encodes CASRLRDTQYF.

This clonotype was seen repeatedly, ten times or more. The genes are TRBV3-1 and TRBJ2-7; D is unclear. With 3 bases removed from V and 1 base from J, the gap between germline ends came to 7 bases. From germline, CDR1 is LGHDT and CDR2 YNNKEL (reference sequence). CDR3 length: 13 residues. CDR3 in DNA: TGTGCCAGCAGCCAGTCTTATTCCTACGAGCAGTACTTC. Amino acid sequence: CASSQSYSYEQYF.

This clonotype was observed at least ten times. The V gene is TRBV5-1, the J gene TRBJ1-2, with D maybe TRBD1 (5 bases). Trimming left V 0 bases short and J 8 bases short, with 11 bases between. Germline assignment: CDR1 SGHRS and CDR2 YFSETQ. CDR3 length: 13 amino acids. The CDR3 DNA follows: TGCGCCAGCAGCTTGGGTGAGGGGCGCGGCTACACCTTC. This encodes CASSLGEGRGYTF.

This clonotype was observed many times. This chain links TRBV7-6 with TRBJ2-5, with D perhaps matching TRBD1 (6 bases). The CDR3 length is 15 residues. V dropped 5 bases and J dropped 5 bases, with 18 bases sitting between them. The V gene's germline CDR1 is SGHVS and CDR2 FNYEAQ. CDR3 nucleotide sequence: TGTGCCAGCAGCGGGCGGCGACAGGAGATTGAGACCCAGTACTTC. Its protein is CASSGRRQEIETQYF.